This TCR beta chain emerged from a study of cytomegalovirus exposure and HLA in healthy donors. Amplification used 60 Vbeta primers and 13 Jbeta primers. The repertoire was sequenced with immunoSEQ multiplex PCR; TCRdb's copy has only in-frame clones and lacks some. The profile shows around 150,000 clones, approximately 86% of them singletons. V shed 3 bases and J 7 bases; nucleotides not matched to a gene: 4. Germline V gene lookup returns CDR1 MNHNS and CDR2 SASEGT. This CDR3 has 16 amino acids. This clone was counted once. Antigen unknown. Whole-study results and caveats: It was likely that a cluster of highly shared sequence variants was a sequencing artifact. TCR beta sequences reportedly predicted most subjects' HLA-A and HLA-B alleles accurately. Cytomegalovirus-associated TCR beta chains were listed, numbering some 170.

V is TRBV6-1 and J is TRBJ2-1; 15 bases match TRBD2. Sequenced: PBMCs. This TCR derives from a woman younger than 35 in good health and CMV-seronegative. CDR3 in DNA: TGTGCCAGCAGTGATATCGGGACTAGCGGGAGGAATGAGCAGTTCTTC. The encoded protein is CASSDIGTSGRNEQFF.